The 17 T cell receptor beta chains listed next were all sequenced from one sample in a study of early T cells in non-severe SARS-CoV-2 infection. A single record per CDR3 protein comes from TCRdb applying MiXCR to the 5' RACE reads. The sample carries over 60,000 distinct CDR3 sequences, about 10% recorded once. The sequencing sample was made of whole blood. The receptors derive from an adult who was a healthcare worker with PCR-confirmed SARS-CoV-2 infection or an uninfected control (not recorded which).

For the CDR3, the DNA is TGCGCCAGCACCAGTGGGCTTGATGGAAACACCATATATTTT. Translating gives CASTSGLDGNTIYF. The V call is TRBV5-1, the J call TRBJ1-3; unclear D gene. The germline gives CDR1 SGHRS, CDR2 YFSETQ. The CDR3 contains 14 residues. V gave up 6 bases and J gave up 3 bases, with 13 bases separating them.

This clonotype has a count of ten or more. As DNA, the CDR3 is TGTGCCAGCAGCCAGGGACATATCTACGAGCAGTACTTC. As protein: CASSQGHIYEQYF. The V call is TRBV14, the J call TRBJ2-7; a weak D match, TRBD1 (6 bases). Germline-derived CDR1 and CDR2 are SGHDN and FVKESK. Trimming shortened V by 3 bases and J by 3 bases, and 9 bases separated the two germline ends. This CDR3 is built from 13 residues.

CDR3 sequence: CASSRGQGDVQFF. CDR3 sequence (DNA): TGTGCCAGCAGCAGGGGACAGGGGGATGTGCAGTTCTTC. The V gene is TRBV2, the J gene TRBJ2-1, with 11 bases that match TRBD1. Per germline, CDR1 SNHLY and CDR2 FYNNEI. The CDR3 totals 13 residues. V was clipped by 6 bases and J by 12 bases; unmatched bases: 7.

This clonotype appeared many times. The chain combines TRBV6-2 or TRBV6-3 with TRBJ2-7, with TRBD2 identical over 14 bases. CDR1 and CDR2 from the germline V gene are MNHEY and SVGEGT. The CDR3 runs to 17 residues. Losses at the gene ends were 1 base for V and 1 base for J; bases not matched to a gene: 3. DNA for the CDR3: TGTGCCAGCAGTTACTACGGACTAGCGGGAGGATCCTACGAGCAGTACTTC. It is translated as CASSYYGLAGGSYEQYF.

There are many counts of this clonotype. The rearrangement joins TRBV11-2 to TRBJ1-1; tentatively, D is TRBD1 (6 bases). The V end was cut by 2 bases, the J end by 1 base, with 11 bases between. Germline CDR1 SGHAT, CDR2 FQNNGV. The CDR3 extends over 15 amino acids. This CDR3 reads CASSLRGASNTEAFF. The DNA for the CDR3 is TGTGCCAGCAGCTTACGGGGGGCGTCGAACACTGAAGCTTTCTTT.

Ten or more counts support this clonotype. This rearrangement joins TRBV3-1 to TRBJ2-2; TRBD1 matches 7 bases. J lost 6 bases, V lost 3 bases, and 4 bases had no gene match. CDR1 and CDR2 (germline): LGHDT, YNNKEL (reference sequence). This CDR3 region has 14 residues. CDR3 in amino acids: CASSHTGDPGELFF. CDR3 in DNA: TGTGCCAGCAGCCACACAGGGGATCCCGGGGAGCTGTTTTTT.

The CDR3 coding sequence is TGTGCCAGCAGTGAACAGAGCAAAAACATTCAGTACTTC. Its protein product is CASSEQSKNIQYF. The J gene is TRBJ2-4, the V gene TRBV25-1; D is uncertain. There are 13 residues in the CDR3. Per the germline V gene, CDR1 is MGHDK and CDR2 is SYGVNS. Trimming took 2 bases from V and 3 from J, leaving 5 bases between them. Filled out from reference TRBV25-1 and TRBJ2-4, the complete variable domain reads EADIYQTPRYLVIGTGKKITLECSQTMGHDKMYWYQQDPGMELHLIHYSYGVNSTEKGDLSSESTVSRIRTEHFPLTLESARPSHTSQYLCASSEQSKNIQYFGAGTRLSVL.

This clonotype was observed a single time. This sequence may be a read error, since a much larger clone differs from it by one base. This chain joins TRBV7-3 and TRBJ1-2, with a possible D match to TRBD1 (5 bases). V lost 5 bases, J lost 7 bases, and 17 bases lay in between. Germline CDR1 is SGHTA and CDR2 is FQGTGA. This CDR3 comprises 14 residues. CDR3 in amino acids: CASSHSGADCGYTF. The CDR3 region has the DNA TGTGCCAGCAGCCATAGTGGGGCGGACTGTGGCTACACCTTC.

This sequence joins TRBV18 and TRBJ2-2; TRBD2 matches at 12 bases. V lost 5 bases, J lost 7 bases, and 8 bases stayed unmatched. The CDR3 runs 16 residues. The germline V gene has CDR1 KGHSH and CDR2 LQKENI. The CDR3 is CASSVGLAGRDGELFF. CDR3 nucleotide sequence: TGTGCCAGCTCAGTCGGACTAGCGGGGAGAGACGGGGAGCTGTTTTTT. Complete variable domain (other parts from reference TRBV18 and TRBJ2-2): NAGVMQNPRHLVRRRGQEARLRCSPMKGHSHVYWYRQLPEEGLKFMVYLQKENIIDESGMPKERFSAEFPKEGPSILRIQQVVRGDSAAYFCASSVGLAGRDGELFFGEGSRLTVL.

The V gene is TRBV27, the J gene TRBJ2-5; 10 bases match TRBD1. The CDR3 sequence is 17 residues long. V trimming: 5 bases; J trimming: 0 bases; junction bases outside the gene matches: 9. CDR1 is MNHEY and CDR2 is SMNVEV in the germline V gene (reference sequence). The CDR3 bases are TGTGCCAGCAGTAAGGGACAGGGGTTCGGTTACCAAGAGACCCAGTACTTC. Amino acids: CASSKGQGFGYQETQYF.

This clonotype was observed many times. The chain employs TRBV20-1 and TRBJ2-7, with D perhaps assigned TRBD1 or TRBD2 (6 bases each). The CDR3 is 12 amino acids. Germline-derived CDR1 and CDR2 are DFQATT and SNEGSKA (reference sequence). V was clipped by 4 bases and J by 6 bases, with 13 bases between them. The CDR3 reads CSATGAFGEQYF. The CDR3 DNA is TGCAGTGCTACGGGGGCATTCGGCGAGCAGTACTTC.

The V gene is TRBV11-2, the J gene TRBJ2-3; the D gene is possibly TRBD2 (6 bases). The germline CDR1 and CDR2 sequences are SGHAT and FQNNGV. This CDR3 is 15 amino acids long. Trimming stripped 0 bases from V and 4 bases from J, with 11 bases between. DNA of the CDR3: TGTGCCAGCAGCTTAGATTTCCGACTAGCAGATACGCAGTATTTT. Residues: CASSLDFRLADTQYF.

Ten or more counts support this clonotype. This sequence joins TRBV30 and TRBJ1-2; D ambiguous. Germline CDR1 is GTSNPN and CDR2 is SVGIG (reference sequence). This CDR3 spans 13 amino acids. V was pared by 3 bases and J by 2 bases, with 10 bases between. The CDR3 sequence: CAWRLSLNYGYTF. The DNA for the CDR3 is TGTGCCTGGAGACTTAGTCTGAACTATGGCTACACCTTC.

This clonotype was recorded many times. J is TRBJ1-4 and V is TRBV4-2; D perhaps matches TRBD1 (6 bases). This CDR3 comprises 17 residues. Germline-derived CDR1 and CDR2 are LGHNA and YNFKEQ. The V and J ends lost 0 bases and 7 bases respectively, with 18 bases between them. CDR3 amino acids: CASSQDRGGPGGEKLFF. CDR3 nucleotides: TGTGCCAGCAGCCAAGACAGAGGGGGACCCGGAGGTGAAAAACTGTTTTTT.

This clonotype came up many times. At one end the junction does not follow the germline gene, possibly because of a read error. This chain connects TRBV5-4 to TRBJ1-3; D possibly corresponds to TRBD1 (6 bases). The CDR3 is 14 amino acids. Germline V CDR1 and CDR2: SGHNT, YYREEE (reference sequence). As DNA, the CDR3 is TGTGCCAGCAGCCCGGGGGGCTCTGAAAACACCATATATTTT. Protein: CASSPGGSENTIYF.

This clonotype appeared many times. The rearrangement links TRBV20-1 to TRBJ1-4; D is unresolved. The CDR3 consists of 15 residues. V gave up 0 bases and J gave up 5 bases, with 13 bases separating them. From germline, CDR1 is DFQATT and CDR2 SNEGSKA (reference sequence). CDR3 sequence reads: CSARDQDGNNEKLFF. CDR3 DNA: TGCAGTGCTAGAGATCAGGACGGGAACAATGAAAAACTGTTTTTT.

The chain uses TRBV20-1 and TRBJ2-2, with D possibly being TRBD1 or TRBD2 (6 bases each). Germline V gives CDR1 DFQATT, CDR2 SNEGSKA (reference sequence). The CDR3 loop spans 15 amino acids. Trimming took 6 bases from V and 4 from J, leaving 18 bases between them. This CDR3 reads CSAPGRGGFTGELFF. The CDR3 DNA follows: TGCAGTGCCCCCGGGAGAGGGGGGTTCACCGGGGAGCTGTTTTTT.